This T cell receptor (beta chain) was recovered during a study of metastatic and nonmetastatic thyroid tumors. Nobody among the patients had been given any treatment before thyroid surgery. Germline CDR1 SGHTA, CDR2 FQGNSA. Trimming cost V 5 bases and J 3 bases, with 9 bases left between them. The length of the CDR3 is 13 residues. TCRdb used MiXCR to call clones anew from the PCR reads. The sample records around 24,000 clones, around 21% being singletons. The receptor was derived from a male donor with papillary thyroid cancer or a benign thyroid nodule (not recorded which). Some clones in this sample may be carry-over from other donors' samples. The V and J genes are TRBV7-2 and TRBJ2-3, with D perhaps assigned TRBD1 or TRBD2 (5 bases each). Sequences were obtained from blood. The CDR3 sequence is CASSEGPTDTQYF. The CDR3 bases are TGTGCCAGCAGCGAGGGGCCGACAGATACGCAGTATTTT.